This record looks at one T cell receptor (beta chain) sequence and its context. Its antigen is unknown. The data derive from a study of cytomegalovirus exposure and HLA in healthy donors. Trimming removed 2 bases from V and 1 base from J, with 9 bases in between. The CDR3 length is 14 residues. Germline V gene sequence: CDR1 SGHDT, CDR2 YYEEEE. In the PCR, 60 Vbeta and 13 Jbeta primers were used. Assay: immunoSEQ multiplex PCR; the TCRdb copy retains only in-frame clones and omits some. The table shows around 92,000 clones, with 81% occurring only once. General study findings and limits: Clonal expansion, a later analysis showed, was greater in HLA-associated TCR beta chains than in equally common others.

The TCR comes from a girl aged 2 to 9 in good health and CMV-seropositive. Source material: PBMCs. This rearrangement joins TRBV5-6 to TRBJ2-5; D might be TRBD2 (5 bases). The chain's CDR3 is CASSFGLAQETQYF. The CDR3 nucleotides read TGTGCCAGCAGCTTTGGTCTAGCCCAAGAGACCCAGTACTTC.